This T cell receptor beta chain was captured by sequencing in a study of cytomegalovirus exposure and HLA in healthy donors. TCRdb keeps only in-frame clones here, not all; method: immunoSEQ multiplex PCR. Among approximately 62,000 clones listed, about 91% were seen once. This CDR3 comprises 16 residues. The germline gives CDR1 SGHDN, CDR2 FVKESK. Trimming shortened V by 1 base and J by 3 bases, and 15 bases separated the two germline ends. V and J are TRBV14 and TRBJ1-2, with a possible D match to TRBD1 (6 bases). The sequencing input was PBMCs. The clonotype originates from a woman aged 18-30 years in good health and CMV-seronegative. The CDR3 DNA reads TGTGCCAGCAGCCAAGCCCACCGGGACATCTACTATGGCTACACCTTC. Protein product: CASSQAHRDIYYGYTF.